This TCR beta chain emerged from a study of glioma-infiltrating T cells. Notes on the study in general: Only very few CDR3 sequences appeared in both tissue and blood. Tissue-blood divergence was below expectation in non-neoplastic patients, above in gliomas.

The iRepertoire nested amplicon-rescue multiplex PCR amplified TCR alpha and beta CDR3s from RNA. For one-step reverse transcription and amplification, about 90-450 ng of tissue mRNA or PBMC total RNA was used. From the multiplex PCR reads, TCRdb called clonotypes with MiXCR, one entry per CDR3 protein. The sample includes 17,000 or so distinct CDR3 sequences, roughly 60% of them seen just once. CDR1 and CDR2 from the germline V gene are SGHNT and YYREEE (reference sequence). CDR3 size: 16 residues. After removal of 1 base from V and 4 bases from J, the junction contained 6 bases not matched to a gene. Points on this clonotype: No antigen is known for it. Just one base apart from a much larger clone, this may be a read error.

Material for sequencing was glioma tissue, nonneoplastic brain tissue, or PBMCs (not recorded which). The chain has TRBV5-4 and TRBJ2-3; TRBD2 agrees at 10 bases. This TCR was sampled from a human donor with low-grade glioma or glioblastoma, undergoing nonglioma brain surgery, or in good health (not recorded which). As DNA, the CDR3 is TGTGCCAGCAGCTTGACAGCGGGAGGGACCCCAGATACGCAGTATTTT. Translating gives CASSLTAGGTPDTQYF.